These T cell receptor beta chains were read from a single sample in a study of cytomegalovirus exposure and HLA in healthy donors. TCRdb's copy holds only in-frame clones and misses some; the assay was immunoSEQ multiplex PCR. The table shows 100,000 to 120,000 clones, with roughly 80% occurring only once. Sequences were obtained from PBMCs. These receptors were obtained from a woman aged 40 to 50 in good health and CMV-seropositive. The CDR3 runs from the conserved cysteine through the conserved F or W. Fields, in order: V gene, J gene, D gene, clone size, CDR3 DNA, CDR3 protein. D genes are given only for firm matches. Where a row states a size, it is once, few, many or the class of an expanded clone; other rows omit it.

TRBV28	TRBJ2-5	NA	NA	TGTGCCAGCATTGATTTCGGGAGTCGTCAGACCCAGTACTTC	CASIDFGSRQTQYF
TRBV7-8	TRBJ1-4	NA	NA	TGTGCCAGCAGCTTATACCCTGACAGGAGTGGTGAAAAACTGTTTTTT	CASSLYPDRSGEKLFF
TRBV28	TRBJ1-3	NA	once	TGTGCCAGCAGACTCGGACACGACACCATATATTTT	CASRLGHDTIYF
TRBV4-1	TRBJ2-5	TRBD2	NA	TGCGCCAGCAGCCAAGGGACTAGCGGTCAAGAGACCCAGTACTTC	CASSQGTSGQETQYF
TRBV5-1	TRBJ1-2	NA	NA	TGCGCCAGCAGCTTGGTCCCGGGGAAGTATGGCTACACCTTC	CASSLVPGKYGYTF
TRBV27	TRBJ2-7	TRBD2	NA	TGTGCCAGCAGTCCCATACTAGCGGGAGGGCCCTACGAGCAGTACTTC	CASSPILAGGPYEQYF
TRBV5-1	TRBJ1-2	TRBD1	NA	TGCGCCAGCAGCAGAGGGACAGGGGATGAAGGCTATGGCTACACCTTC	CASSRGTGDEGYGYTF
TRBV5-1	TRBJ2-3	TRBD1	NA	TGCGCCAGCAGCTTAGGGGGACAGCCCACAGATACGCAGTATTTT	CASSLGGQPTDTQYF
TRBV7-2	TRBJ1-1	TRBD1	NA	TGTGCCAGCAGCTTACATGGACAGGCCCCCCGGGTCTTT	CASSLHGQAPRVF
TRBV6-5	TRBJ2-2	TRBD2	NA	TGTGCCAGCAGTTACGCGGGAGAGGGCACCGGGGAGCTGTTTTTT	CASSYAGEGTGELFF
TRBV20-1	TRBJ1-1	NA	NA	TGCAGTGCTACTAGGAACACTGAAGCTTTCTTT	CSATRNTEAFF
TRBV7-9	TRBJ1-4	NA	once	TGTGCCAGCAGCTTAGGTTTTGGGGGGAAAAATGAAAAACTGTTTTTT	CASSLGFGGKNEKLFF
TRBV18	TRBJ1-1	NA	once	TGTGCCAGCTCATCCTACTCTAGGGAAGCTTTCTTT	CASSSYSREAFF
TRBV4-3	TRBJ1-2	TRBD1	NA	TGCGCCAGCAGCCAAGACGTGAGGGGGCAGGGTGGCTACACCTTC	CASSQDVRGQGGYTF
TRBV7-2	TRBJ2-7	TRBD2	few	TGTGCCAGCAGCTTAATCCCCGCAGCGGGGAACTACGAGCAGTACTTC	CASSLIPAAGNYEQYF
TRBV29-1	TRBJ2-5	TRBD1	NA	TGCAGCGTTTACCCGGGACAGGGGGACCAAGAGACCCAGTACTTC	CSVYPGQGDQETQYF
TRBV7-9	TRBJ2-5	TRBD2	NA	TGTGCCAGCAGCTCCCAGGCGGGGGGGCTTGAGACCCAGTACTTC	CASSSQAGGLETQYF
TRBV5-1	TRBJ2-7	TRBD2	NA	TGCGCCAGCAGCCCGGTAGAGCGGGGTACCTACGAGCAGTACTTC	CASSPVERGTYEQYF
TRBV9	TRBJ1-1	TRBD1	NA	TGTGCCAGCAGCCCGGACAGGGGTGGCACTGAAGCTTTCTTT	CASSPDRGGTEAFF
TRBV29-1	TRBJ2-1	TRBD1	NA	TGCAGCGCAGCTAACAGGGGGCCAAAAAGTTTCGATGAGCAGTTCTTC	CSAANRGPKSFDEQFF
TRBV27	TRBJ2-5	TRBD1	NA	TGTGCCAGCAGTTTATCGCCCGGGACAGTTAAAGAGACCCAGTACTTC	CASSLSPGTVKETQYF
TRBV7-6	TRBJ1-1	NA	NA	TGTGCCAGCAGCCTAGGGAGCGGGGACACTGAAGCTTTCTTT	CASSLGSGDTEAFF
TRBV5-1	TRBJ2-3	TRBD2	few	TGCGCCAGCAGCAAGGGGACTAACGTGGCAGATACGCAGTATTTT	CASSKGTNVADTQYF
TRBV7-9	TRBJ2-7	NA	NA	TGTGCCAGCAGCCCGATCCGGGGGGAGCAGTACTTC	CASSPIRGEQYF
TRBV6-5	TRBJ1-1	NA	few	TGTGCCAGCAGCCCGGGCGGGACTCGGGAAGCTTTCTTT	CASSPGGTREAFF
TRBV5-1	TRBJ2-7	TRBD2	NA	TGCGCCAGCAGCTCAACTAGCGGGATCTACGAGCAGTACTTC	CASSSTSGIYEQYF
TRBV11-2	TRBJ2-1	NA	NA	TGTGCCAGCAGCTTAACGACTAGTAATTACAATGAGCAGTTCTTC	CASSLTTSNYNEQFF
TRBV4-1	TRBJ2-5	TRBD2	NA	TGCGCCAGCAGCCAAGATGGTTGGCGGGAGGGTCAAGAGACCCAGTACTTC	CASSQDGWREGQETQYF